The 32 T cell receptor beta chains below all came from one sample that was sequenced in a study of glioma-infiltrating T cells after dendritic cell vaccination. Libraries were prepared by immunoSEQ multiplex PCR; TCRdb keeps only in-frame clonotypes and omits some of them. The sample holds around 97,000 clones; roughly 76% are singletons and the top ten take 12%. This specimen consisted of blood, obtained before dendritic cell vaccination. These receptors were collected from a human donor with glioblastoma.

This chain links TRBV7-2 with TRBJ2-7; the D gene is possibly TRBD2 (6 bases). Germline-derived CDR1 and CDR2 are SGHTA and FQGNSA. This CDR3 has 15 residues. Trimming stripped 5 bases from V and 2 bases from J, with 16 bases between. CDR3 in DNA: TGTGCCAGCAGCCGATCGGTCGGGGGAACCTACGAGCAGTACTTC. The encoded protein is CASSRSVGGTYEQYF.

The chain uses TRBV15 and TRBJ2-1; D unresolved. Per germline, CDR1 LNHNV and CDR2 YYDKDF (reference sequence). Trimming cost V 0 bases and J 7 bases, with 7 bases left between them. CDR3 size: 13 residues. The CDR3 DNA follows: TGTGCCACCAGCAGAGATCTCGCGAATGAGCAGTTCTTC. The encoded protein is CATSRDLANEQFF.

The chain couples TRBV7-6 to TRBJ2-5; 12 nucleotides align to TRBD2. Germline V gives CDR1 SGHVS, CDR2 FNYEAQ. The CDR3 loop spans 17 amino acids. Losses at the gene ends were 1 base for V and 1 base for J; bases not matched to a gene: 4. The CDR3 DNA sequence: TGTGCCAGCAGCTTAGAGGCTAGCGGGGGGGCCCAAGAGACCCAGTACTTC. Its translation: CASSLEASGGAQETQYF.

The J gene is TRBJ1-4, the V gene TRBV10-3; D is perhaps TRBD1 (6 bases). Germline CDR1 is ENHRY and CDR2 is SYGVKD. V was shortened by 2 bases and J by 8 bases, with 15 bases between the two germline ends. The CDR3 sequence is 15 residues long. CDR3 sequence reads: CAISELQGVGEKLFF. The CDR3 region has the DNA TGTGCCATCAGTGAGCTACAGGGAGTTGGGGAAAAACTGTTTTTT.

A single count supports this clone. The chain is built from TRBV6-5 and TRBJ1-2, with 8 nucleotides matching TRBD1. CDR3 size: 13 residues. The trim removed 3 bases at V and 7 bases at J, leaving 4 bases unmatched. CDR1 is MNHEY, CDR2 SVGAGI, per germline. CDR3 in DNA: TGTGCCAGCAGTTATCAGGGGGCGGGTGGCTACACCTTC. Translation: CASSYQGAGGYTF.

This chain uses TRBV7-9 with TRBJ1-2; D gene unclear. V shed 3 bases and J shed 5 bases, with 13 bases lying between them. Germline CDR1 SEHNR, CDR2 FQNEAQ (reference sequence). This CDR3 comprises 14 residues. DNA of the CDR3: TGTGCCAGCAGCTTCCCAGGCCTATGGTATGGCTACACCTTC. It yields the protein CASSFPGLWYGYTF.

V is TRBV5-1 and J is TRBJ2-2; unclear D gene. Germline V gene sequence: CDR1 SGHRS, CDR2 YFSETQ. CDR3 length: 14 amino acids. V lost 7 bases and J lost 1, with 11 bases in between. CDR3 nucleotides: TGCGCCAGCTCCCAGTGGCAGAACACCGGGGAGCTGTTTTTT. As protein: CASSQWQNTGELFF. Variable domain in full (rest from reference TRBV5-1 and TRBJ2-2): KAGVTQTPRYLIKTRGQQVTLSCSPISGHRSVSWYQQTPGQGLQFLFEYFSETQRNKGNFPGRFSGRQFSNSRSEMNVSTLELGDSALYLCASSQWQNTGELFFGEGSRLTVL.

The chain combines TRBV10-3 with TRBJ2-7; 12 positions match TRBD2. CDR1 is ENHRY and CDR2 is SYGVKD in the germline V gene. Unmatched junction bases numbered 3, after V lost 3 bases and J lost 3 bases. CDR3 size: 15 residues. The CDR3 DNA reads as TGTGCCATCAGTGACCCGGGACTAGCGGGCTACGAGCAGTACTTC. Translating it yields CAISDPGLAGYEQYF.

This clone was seen only a few times. V is TRBV27 and J is TRBJ2-2, with TRBD1 matching 9 bases. Losses at the gene ends were 3 bases for V and 6 bases for J; bases not matched to a gene: 5. Germline V gives CDR1 MNHEY, CDR2 SMNVEV (reference sequence). The CDR3 is made up of 15 amino acids. The CDR3 here is CASSFWTGVAGELFF. The CDR3 DNA is TGTGCCAGCAGTTTCTGGACAGGGGTCGCCGGGGAGCTGTTTTTT.

The gene calls are TRBV30 and TRBJ1-2; 7 nucleotides agree with TRBD1. The CDR3 runs 16 residues. Losses at the gene ends were 0 bases for V and 7 bases for J; bases not matched to a gene: 14. Germline V CDR1 and CDR2: GTSNPN, SVGIG (reference sequence). The CDR3 here is CAWSVKRIDRDSGYTF. The CDR3 coding sequence is TGTGCCTGGAGTGTAAAGAGGATTGACAGGGATTCTGGCTACACCTTC.

This chain connects TRBV5-1 to TRBJ2-5, with a tentative D call TRBD2 (5 bases). The V gene lost 5 bases and the J gene lost 0 bases, with 8 bases spanning the gap. CDR1 is SGHRS and CDR2 is YFSETQ in the germline V gene. This CDR3 is built from 13 residues. The CDR3 is CASSHGDQETQYF. DNA for the CDR3: TGCGCCAGCAGTCACGGGGACCAAGAGACCCAGTACTTC.

This clone was detected only a few times. This chain uses TRBV6-5 with TRBJ1-4, with D unresolved. The CDR3 contains 14 residues. V lost 1 base to trimming and J lost 4 bases, with 7 bases between them. CDR1 and CDR2 from the germline V gene are MNHEY and SVGAGI. CDR3 protein: CASSYLGGNEKLFF. CDR3 coding DNA: TGTGCCAGCAGTTACTTGGGAGGTAATGAAAAACTGTTTTTT.

The chain is built from TRBV6-1 and TRBJ1-3; D is perhaps TRBD1 (5 bases). Deletions cut 3 bases from V and 2 bases from J, with 11 bases between. Germline CDR1 reads MNHNS; CDR2 reads SASEGT. CDR3 length equals 15 residues. The CDR3 sequence: CASSDRVETGNTIYF. DNA of the CDR3: TGTGCCAGCAGTGACAGGGTTGAGACTGGAAACACCATATATTTT.

The V and J genes are TRBV28 and TRBJ1-3; 7 bases agree with TRBD1. The CDR3 sequence is 15 residues long. The ends lost 6 bases at V and 2 bases at J; junction bases unmatched: 7. Germline assignment: CDR1 MDHEN and CDR2 SYDVKM. As DNA, the CDR3 is TGTGCCAGCAGCCCCCCAGGGGGAACTGGAAACACCATATATTTT. Amino acid sequence: CASSPPGGTGNTIYF.

J is TRBJ1-2 and V is TRBV4-3, with a weak D call TRBD1 (6 bases). The length of the CDR3 is 15 residues. Germline V gene sequence: CDR1 LGHNA, CDR2 YSLEER. The V and J ends lost 4 bases and 1 base respectively, with 13 bases between them. This CDR3 is CASSPTGKLNYGYTF. DNA for the CDR3: TGCGCCAGCAGCCCTACAGGGAAGCTTAACTATGGCTACACCTTC.

The chain recombines TRBV10-3 with TRBJ1-2; weak D call: TRBD1 (6 bases). V lost 6 bases, J lost 2 bases, and 13 bases lay in between. Germline V gives CDR1 ENHRY, CDR2 SYGVKD. CDR3 length: 14 residues. The chain's CDR3 is CAIRTATGNYGYTF. DNA for the CDR3: TGTGCCATCAGGACCGCCACAGGGAACTATGGCTACACCTTC.

J is TRBJ1-5 and V is TRBV18, with 8 bases fitting TRBD1. Germline-derived CDR1 and CDR2 are KGHSH and LQKENI. CDR3 size: 13 residues. The J segment lost 9 bases and the V segment lost 3 bases, leaving 4 bases of the junction unmatched. CDR3 amino acids: CASSPGRGPPQHF. The CDR3 nucleotides read TGTGCCAGCTCACCGGGCAGGGGGCCGCCCCAGCATTTT.

The V call is TRBV11-2, the J call TRBJ2-3, with D possibly matching TRBD2 (6 bases). The germline V gene encodes CDR1 SGHAT and CDR2 FQNNGV. V lost 4 bases to trimming and J lost 10 bases, with 21 bases between them. The CDR3 contains 15 residues. The CDR3 loop reads CASSSMADREKAQYF. The CDR3 DNA reads TGTGCCAGCAGCTCTATGGCGGATCGGGAGAAGGCGCAGTATTTT.

The chain has TRBV5-1 and TRBJ1-2, with D uncertain. Germline assignment: CDR1 SGHRS and CDR2 YFSETQ. The CDR3 spans 13 residues. V was pared by 5 bases and J by 0 bases, with 8 bases between. The CDR3 is CASSYGTNYGYTF. DNA for the CDR3: TGCGCCAGCAGTTACGGGACTAACTATGGCTACACCTTC.

The chain couples TRBV7-8 to TRBJ1-2; 12 bases match TRBD1. Germline assignment: CDR1 SGHVS and CDR2 FQNEAQ. V was pared by 1 base and J by 5 bases, with 8 bases of the junction left unmatched. The CDR3 is made up of 17 amino acids. The CDR3 nucleotides read TGTGCCAGCAGCTTAGGGACCGGGACAGGGGGCGCTTATGGCTACACCTTC. Its translation: CASSLGTGTGGAYGYTF.

This clone appeared once. The V call is TRBV19, the J call TRBJ1-2, with D perhaps TRBD1 (5 bases). Deletions cut 5 bases from V and 4 bases from J, with 17 bases between. The CDR3 loop spans 15 amino acids. Germline V gene lookup returns CDR1 LNHDA and CDR2 SQIVND (reference sequence). The DNA of the CDR3 is TGTGCCAGTAGTCCCCAGGGAGGGGTCGGCTATGGCTACACCTTC. This gives the protein CASSPQGGVGYGYTF.

The genes are TRBV7-3 and TRBJ2-2; 9 nucleotides agree with TRBD1. V was pared by 6 bases and J by 0 bases, with 11 bases of the junction left unmatched. CDR1 is SGHTA, CDR2 FQGTGA, per germline. CDR3 length: 18 amino acids. In nucleotides, the CDR3 is TGTGCCAGCAGGCTAACGACAGGGGGGAACGCGAACACCGGGGAGCTGTTTTTT. Its protein product is CASRLTTGGNANTGELFF.

This clone was detected a few times. The CDR3 nucleotides are TGTGCCAGCAGCGGGAAGCGGGGGGCCCGCGGAGATACGCAGTATTTT. Translation gives CASSGKRGARGDTQYF. V gene TRBV11-2 combines with J gene TRBJ2-3, with 9 bases that match TRBD2. Germline V gene sequence: CDR1 SGHAT, CDR2 FQNNGV. The CDR3 loop spans 16 amino acids. V was pared by 5 bases and J by 5 bases, with 11 bases of the junction left unmatched.

V and J are TRBV19 and TRBJ2-1, with a weak D call TRBD2 (5 bases). Germline CDR1 and CDR2: LNHDA and SQIVND (reference sequence). CDR3 length: 14 amino acids. Trimming took 5 bases from V and 7 from J, leaving 15 bases between them. CDR3 sequence reads: CASSVQLGSNEQFF. The CDR3 nucleotides read TGTGCCAGTAGTGTCCAACTAGGCTCAAATGAGCAGTTCTTC.

This chain uses TRBV28 with TRBJ1-3, with unresolved D. Trimming removed 3 bases at V and 0 bases at J, with 9 bases between. There are 15 residues in the CDR3. Germline loops: CDR1 MDHEN, CDR2 SYDVKM. The CDR3 protein is CASSFAGSSGNTIYF. The CDR3 DNA sequence: TGTGCCAGCAGTTTCGCAGGCAGCTCTGGAAACACCATATATTTT.

The rearrangement uses TRBV19 and TRBJ2-5; D remains ambiguous. The CDR3 is 13 residues long. V was trimmed by 0 bases and J by 1 base, leaving 3 bases between them. Germline V gene lookup returns CDR1 LNHDA and CDR2 SQIVND (reference sequence). The CDR3 DNA sequence: TGTGCCAGTAGTATAGACAGCCAAGAGACCCAGTACTTC. Amino acid sequence: CASSIDSQETQYF. The full variable domain, rest sourced from reference TRBV19 and TRBJ2-5, is DGGITQSPKYLFRKEGQNVTLSCEQNLNHDAMYWYRQDPGQGLRLIYYSQIVNDFQKGDIAEGYSVSREKKESFPLTVTSAQKNPTAFYLCASSIDSQETQYFGPGTRLLVL.

In its sample, this clone was seen once. The chain carries TRBV7-9 and TRBJ2-2, with TRBD2 matching over 12 bases. The CDR3 consists of 17 residues. With V trimmed by 5 bases and J by 4 bases, 8 bases remained unmatched. Germline V lookup: CDR1 SEHNR, CDR2 FQNEAQ (reference sequence). CDR3 nucleotides: TGTGCCAGCAGCCCGGAGACTAGCGGGGGTCTCACCGGGGAGCTGTTTTTT. Protein product: CASSPETSGGLTGELFF.

This clone appeared a single time. The chain links TRBV18 to TRBJ1-5; 7 bases match TRBD1. Germline CDR1 reads KGHSH; CDR2 reads LQKENI. The V gene end was trimmed by 3 bases and the J gene end by 4 bases; junction bases not matched to a gene: 9. CDR3 length: 16 amino acids. The CDR3 loop is CASSPAISQGNQPQHF. Here the CDR3 DNA reads TGTGCCAGCTCACCTGCGATATCACAGGGGAATCAGCCCCAGCATTTT.

The chain links TRBV30 to TRBJ2-1; 8 bases agree with TRBD2. Germline trimming cut 5 bases from V and 3 bases from J; bases unmatched to any gene: 12. CDR1 GTSNPN and CDR2 SVGIG come from the germline V gene (reference sequence). The length of the CDR3 is 16 residues. CDR3 region: CAWGPFSGVFYNEQFF. Written as DNA, the CDR3 is TGTGCCTGGGGCCCCTTTAGCGGGGTGTTCTACAATGAGCAGTTCTTC.

The chain has TRBV25-1 and TRBJ2-2; D is undetermined. From germline, CDR1 is MGHDK and CDR2 SYGVNS. CDR3 length equals 12 residues. Trimming removed 7 bases from V and 7 bases from J, with 10 bases in between. CDR3 DNA: TGTGCCAGCACGACATCTTACGGGGAGCTGTTTTTT. Translating gives CASTTSYGELFF.

This chain connects TRBV30 to TRBJ2-2, with D unclear. V was trimmed by 4 bases and J by 7 bases, leaving 7 bases between them. The germline CDR1 and CDR2 sequences are GTSNPN and SVGIG (reference sequence). There are 11 residues in the CDR3. CDR3 amino acids: CAWTSGGELFF. In nucleotides, the CDR3 is TGTGCCTGGACCTCAGGCGGGGAGCTGTTTTTT.

V gene TRBV27 combines with J gene TRBJ2-2; maybe TRBD1 (5 bases). The CDR3 has 14 amino acids. Trimming pared 4 bases from V and 4 bases from J, leaving 10 bases between. Germline-derived CDR1 and CDR2 are MNHEY and SMNVEV (reference sequence). Here the CDR3 reads CASSSQGCTGELFF. The CDR3 region has the DNA TGTGCCAGCAGTTCTCAGGGTTGCACCGGGGAGCTGTTTTTT.